Listed here are 18 T cell receptor beta chains from one sample, sequenced in a study of CXCR3-negative and CXCR3-positive naive CD8 T cells. No antigen has been identified for these receptors. Findings and caveats of the study: The study found more hydrophobic TRB CDR3s in CXCR3-positive naive cells than in CXCR3-negative naive cells.

UMI-labeled 5' RACE yielded the TRB cDNA libraries. From the 5' RACE reads, TCRdb lists one entry per CDR3 protein and no DNA. The sample has 65,000 to 75,000 distinct CDR3 sequences; the top ten hold around 0.7%. Specimen: naive CXCR3+ CD8+ T cells from blood. Subset meaning: CD45RO-CCR7+CD27+CD95- naive CD8+ T cells expressing CXCR3 (TNR3+). The receptors originated from a human donor in good health. Some clones in this sample may be carry-over from other donors' samples.

This rearrangement joins TRBV7-9 to TRBJ1-2; TCRdb's D call, TRBD1, is unchecked because there is no DNA. The CDR3 consists of 16 residues. Germline V gene data show CDR1 as SEHNR and CDR2 as FQNEAQ (reference sequence). This chain's CDR3 is CASSLALAGGPYGYTF.

The gene calls are TRBV7-2 and TRBJ2-2. Germline-derived CDR1 and CDR2 are SGHTA and FQGNSA. CDR3 length: 16 residues. The CDR3 is CASTSSLSGYTGELFF.

The J gene is TRBJ2-1, the V gene TRBV25-1; checking the TCRdb D call of TRBD1 is not possible without DNA. The CDR3 has 15 residues. The germline V gene encodes CDR1 MGHDK and CDR2 SYGVNS. The CDR3 sequence is CASSGRDRSYNEQFF.

V gene TRBV29-1 combines with J gene TRBJ1-2; the TCRdb call, TRBD1, lacks DNA for checking. Germline assignment: CDR1 SQVTM and CDR2 ANQGSEA. The CDR3 is made up of 14 amino acids. The CDR3: CSVDSYRGSYGYTF.

The J gene is TRBJ1-2, the V gene TRBV27; there is no DNA to check the TCRdb D call of TRBD1. The CDR3 sequence is 15 residues long. CDR1 and CDR2 from the germline V gene are MNHEY and SMNVEV (reference sequence). The CDR3 loop reads CASSLRGGGVYGYTF.

This sequence joins TRBV3-1 and TRBJ1-2. The CDR3 spans 15 residues. Germline loops: CDR1 LGHDT, CDR2 YNNKEL (reference sequence). The CDR3 here is CASSPGPSPSAGYTF.

CDR3 amino acids: CASSADGQPNTEAFF. V and J are TRBV7-2 and TRBJ1-1; TCRdb designates TRBD1, a call that cannot be tested without DNA. CDR1 is SGHTA and CDR2 is FQGNSA in the germline V gene. This CDR3 has 15 residues.

The chain recombines TRBV20-1 with TRBJ2-7; as DNA is missing, the TRBD1 call by TCRdb cannot be tested. This CDR3 is 14 amino acids long. Germline V CDR1 and CDR2: DFQATT, SNEGSKA (reference sequence). The CDR3 loop is CSARAWGQTYEQYF.

This sequence joins TRBV7-6 and TRBJ2-7; TCRdb outputs TRBD2, but without DNA this stays unchecked. The CDR3 is 15 amino acids. Per germline, CDR1 SGHVS and CDR2 FNYEAQ. Here the CDR3 reads CASSPARLGSYEQYF.

CDR3 loop: CASSVVVAVGNTQYF. The rearrangement joins TRBV9 to TRBJ2-3. From germline, CDR1 is SGDLS and CDR2 YYNGEE. The CDR3 sequence is 15 residues long.

This chain joins TRBV6-6 and TRBJ2-3. The CDR3 has 12 amino acids. From germline, CDR1 is MNHNY and CDR2 SVGAGI (reference sequence). CDR3 amino acids: CASSLFRDTQYF.

The chain joins TRBV14 to TRBJ2-2; no DNA is available, so the TRBD1 call from TCRdb remains unchecked. Germline V gives CDR1 SGHDN, CDR2 FVKESK. The CDR3 consists of 17 residues. The CDR3 sequence: CASSRLSGAVTTGELFF.

The genes are TRBV29-1 and TRBJ2-3; TCRdb outputs TRBD2, but without DNA this stays unchecked. CDR3 length equals 14 residues. Looked up from germline, CDR1 is SQVTM and CDR2 is ANQGSEA. The CDR3 spells CSVSVAGGTDTQYF.

The chain is built from TRBV5-1 and TRBJ2-7. The CDR3 length is 13 residues. Germline V gene lookup returns CDR1 SGHRS and CDR2 YFSETQ. The CDR3 region is CASRIATNYEQYF.

The V gene is TRBV29-1, the J gene TRBJ2-2; TCRdb's D call of TRBD2 is untestable without DNA. The CDR3 runs 14 residues. Germline V gene lookup returns CDR1 SQVTM and CDR2 ANQGSEA. CDR3 sequence reads: CSVSPGQATGELFF.

The rearrangement joins TRBV28 to TRBJ2-7; TCRdb's D call of TRBD1 is untestable without DNA. The CDR3 runs 14 residues. Germline lookup yields CDR1 MDHEN and CDR2 SYDVKM. The CDR3: CAHSPGAGGHEQYF.

The CDR3 loop is CASSQGSGWNYGYTF. The chain combines TRBV4-3 with TRBJ1-2; the D call from TCRdb, TRBD1, cannot be confirmed without DNA. Germline CDR1 and CDR2: LGHNA and YSLEER. This CDR3 spans 15 amino acids.

The chain couples TRBV29-1 to TRBJ2-7. This CDR3 is built from 14 residues. Germline CDR1 reads SQVTM; CDR2 reads ANQGSEA. The CDR3 sequence: CSVEMRTETYEQYF.